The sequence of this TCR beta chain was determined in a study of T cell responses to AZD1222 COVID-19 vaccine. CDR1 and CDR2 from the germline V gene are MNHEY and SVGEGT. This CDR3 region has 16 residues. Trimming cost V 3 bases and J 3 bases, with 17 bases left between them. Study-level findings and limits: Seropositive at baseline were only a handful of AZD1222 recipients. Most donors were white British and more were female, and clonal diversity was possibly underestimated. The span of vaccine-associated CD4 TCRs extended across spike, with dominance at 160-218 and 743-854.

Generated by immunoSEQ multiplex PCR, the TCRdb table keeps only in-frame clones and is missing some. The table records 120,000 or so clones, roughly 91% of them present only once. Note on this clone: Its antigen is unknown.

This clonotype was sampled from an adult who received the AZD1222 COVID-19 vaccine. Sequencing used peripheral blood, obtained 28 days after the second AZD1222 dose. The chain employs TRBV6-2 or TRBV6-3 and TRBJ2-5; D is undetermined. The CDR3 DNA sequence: TGTGCCAGCAGTTATTTCGTACAGAAACGAAAAGAGACCCAGTACTTC. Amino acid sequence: CASSYFVQKRKETQYF.